This TCR beta chain was captured by sequencing in a study of shared clonotypes between healthy human individuals. Study-wide points: Despite large depth, sorted-subset datasets appeared incompletely sequenced.

The donors were all Caucasian adults (living in Nashville, Tennessee). CD4+ cell separation produced CD45RA+ naive and CD45RA-negative memory subsets. The deep-level immunoSEQ assay was used. Libraries were prepared by immunoSEQ multiplex PCR; TCRdb keeps only in-frame clonotypes and omits some of them. The sample consists of over 1.5 million clones, nearly 99% of them appearing once. The CDR3 sequence is 16 residues long. V dropped 4 bases and J dropped 7; count of bases not matched to a gene: 10. Germline CDR1 and CDR2: MDHEN and SYDVKM. To note about this clone: Its antigen is not known.

This TCR was recovered from a young man in good health. Sequencing used naive CD4+ T cells sorted from blood. Specified subset: CD45RA+ positively selected. The chain employs TRBV28 and TRBJ1-5, with TRBD1 matching over 10 bases. CDR3 bases: TGTGCCAGCAGTTCCCGGACAGGGGGAATGGGCCAGCCCCAGCATTTT. It specifies CASSSRTGGMGQPQHF.